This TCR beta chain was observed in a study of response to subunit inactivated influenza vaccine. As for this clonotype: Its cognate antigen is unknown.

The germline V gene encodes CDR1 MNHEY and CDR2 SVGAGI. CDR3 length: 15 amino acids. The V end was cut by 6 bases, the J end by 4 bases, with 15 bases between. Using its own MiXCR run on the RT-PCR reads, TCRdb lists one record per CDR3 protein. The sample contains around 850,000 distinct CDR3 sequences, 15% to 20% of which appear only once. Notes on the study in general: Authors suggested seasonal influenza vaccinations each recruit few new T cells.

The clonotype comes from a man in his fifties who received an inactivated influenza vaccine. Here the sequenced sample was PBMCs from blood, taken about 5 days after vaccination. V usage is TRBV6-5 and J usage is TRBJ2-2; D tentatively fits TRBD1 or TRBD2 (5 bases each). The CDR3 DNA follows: TGTGCCAGCAGGTCTCGAGGGGCTAGCACCGGGGAGCTGTTTTTT. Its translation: CASRSRGASTGELFF.